This TCR beta chain was recovered during a study of CD8+ T cells in alopecia areata. For the study at large: Treated patients were dosed with oral tofacitinib, taking 5 to 10 mg twice daily.

Alopecia areata patients provided lesional scalp punch biopsies and peripheral blood. cDNA reverse transcribed from extracted RNA served as the sequencing template. Generated by immunoSEQ multiplex PCR, the TCRdb table keeps only in-frame clones and is missing some. The repertoire holds about 180,000 clones, about 67% seen once, with roughly an eighth in the top ten. This CDR3 contains 12 residues. Germline V lookup: CDR1 GTSNPN, CDR2 SVGIG (reference sequence). Trimming took 1 base from V and 9 from J; bases not matched to a gene: 5. V usage is TRBV30 and J usage is TRBJ2-7, with 8 bases fitting TRBD1. The receptor's source is a human donor with alopecia areata. The material was CD8+ T cells sorted from blood, obtained at week 0. The CDR3 DNA sequence: TGTGCCTGGAGTGAGACAGGGGAGTGGCAGTACTTC. Amino acids: CAWSETGEWQYF.